This entry features one T cell receptor beta chain sequence. The target antigen is unknown. The data originate from a study of cytomegalovirus exposure and HLA in healthy donors. Study overall: Among around 200 million T cells, an earlier analysis found 117 million unique TCR beta sequences.

Overall study findings and caveats: V segments that were indistinguishable, TRBV6-2 and TRBV6-3 among them, were omitted from analysis. Rarity held for most TCR sequences, but there were some public TCRs that occurred in many donors. Later on, a genetic analysis was performed. It linked a missense variant in DCLRE1C with V- and J-gene trimming of TCR beta.

This CDR3 is built from 13 residues. V was pared by 4 bases and J by 10 bases, with 10 bases of the junction left unmatched. From germline, CDR1 is SGDLS and CDR2 YYNGEE. PCR involved 60 Vbeta and 13 Jbeta primers. Measured with immunoSEQ multiplex PCR; TCRdb has only the in-frame clones, and not every one. The sample lists about 150,000 clones, around 80% occurring once. Sequencing was carried out using PBMCs. The V gene is TRBV9, the J gene TRBJ2-5, with TRBD1 matching over 7 bases. The clonotype comes from a boy aged 2 to 9 in good health and CMV-seronegative. The CDR3 is CASSLRQGSGQYF. The DNA of the CDR3 is TGTGCCAGCAGCCTCCGACAGGGCTCCGGCCAGTACTTC. The whole variable domain, filled in from reference TRBV9 and TRBJ2-5, reads DSGVTQTPKHLITATGQRVTLRCSPRSGDLSVYWYQQSLDQGLQFLIQYYNGEERAKGNILERFSAQQFPDLHSELNLSSLELGDSALYFCASSLRQGSGQYFGPGTRLLVL.